These 10 T cell receptor beta chains share one sample of origin, sequenced in a study of blood T cell repertoires in COVID-19. Clones were read by immunoSEQ multiplex PCR, and TCRdb kept only the in-frame ones, dropping some. The repertoire consists of 20,000 to 30,000 clones, with around two thirds occurring once and the leading ten covering approximately 6.8%. The sample was peripheral blood. The receptors come from a man aged 55-75 years with active or convalescent COVID-19.

The rearrangement joins TRBV5-1 to TRBJ1-1; 10 nucleotides match TRBD1. The trim removed 4 bases at V and 1 base at J, leaving 4 bases unmatched. Germline-derived CDR1 and CDR2 are SGHRS and YFSETQ. The CDR3 is made up of 15 amino acids. The CDR3 reads CASSGRQGANTEAFF. CDR3 nucleotide sequence: TGCGCCAGCAGCGGGAGACAGGGGGCGAACACTGAAGCTTTCTTT.

The chain uses TRBV24-1 and TRBJ2-1, with 8 bases fitting TRBD2. The CDR3 runs 15 residues. V dropped 4 bases and J dropped 5; count of bases not matched to a gene: 6. Germline V gene sequence: CDR1 KGHDR, CDR2 SFDVKD. The CDR3 sequence: CATSDRLANNNEQFF. CDR3 DNA: TGTGCCACCAGTGACAGACTAGCGAATAACAATGAGCAGTTCTTC.

The sample holds a few counts of this clone. The rearrangement links TRBV5-1 to TRBJ2-7, with 9 bases identical to TRBD1. J lost 5 bases, V lost 4 bases, and 13 bases had no gene match. The CDR3 loop spans 16 amino acids. The V gene's germline CDR1 is SGHRS and CDR2 YFSETQ. In DNA, the CDR3 is TGCGCCAGCAGCCTAAGGCACCGACAGGGGGGCCACGAGCAGTACTTC. It codes for CASSLRHRQGGHEQYF.

The V and J genes are TRBV2 and TRBJ1-5; D is uncertain. The V end was cut by 5 bases, the J end by 7 bases, with 21 bases between. The CDR3 sequence is 16 residues long. Looked up from germline, CDR1 is SNHLY and CDR2 is FYNNEI. Here the CDR3 DNA reads TGTGCCAGCAGTTTTGCCCTCGGGGTTATGGGACAGCCCCAGCATTTT. Its protein product is CASSFALGVMGQPQHF.

The rearrangement uses TRBV2 and TRBJ1-2; tentative D call: TRBD1 (5 bases). CDR1 SNHLY and CDR2 FYNNEI come from the germline V gene. Trimming took 6 bases from V and 4 from J, leaving 15 bases between them. The CDR3 loop spans 14 amino acids. CDR3 in DNA: TGTGCCAGCAGGCTGGGGGGTAGTAGCTATGGCTACACCTTC. It codes for CASRLGGSSYGYTF.

V and J are TRBV11-1 and TRBJ2-5, with TRBD1 as a possible D gene (5 bases). The CDR3 has 14 residues. Germline CDR1 reads SGHAT; CDR2 reads FQDESV (reference sequence). V was trimmed by 3 bases and J by 0 bases, leaving 8 bases between them. The CDR3 DNA follows: TGTGCCAGCAGCTTCAGGGTGTACCAAGAGACCCAGTACTTC. This codes for CASSFRVYQETQYF.

The chain is built from TRBV2 and TRBJ1-4, with TRBD1 identical over 7 bases. Germline assignment: CDR1 SNHLY and CDR2 FYNNEI. The CDR3 totals 14 residues. Trimming cost V 1 base and J 8 bases; bases outside gene matches: 4. Here the CDR3 DNA reads TGTGCCAGCAGTGAAGAAGGGGGCGGGGAAAAACTGTTTTTT. This translates into CASSEEGGGEKLFF.

The rearrangement links TRBV12-3 or TRBV12-4 to TRBJ1-2; D unresolved. V gave up 3 bases and J gave up 4 bases, with 9 bases separating them. The CDR3 runs 13 residues. The CDR3 reads CASSFEVRYGYTF. For the CDR3, the DNA is TGTGCCAGCAGTTTCGAGGTGCGCTATGGCTACACCTTC.

The CDR3 spells CASSLQGGGGNTIYF. As DNA, the CDR3 is TGCGCCAGCAGCTTGCAAGGGGGCGGTGGAAACACCATATATTTT. This chain connects TRBV5-1 to TRBJ1-3; 7 bases are a match to TRBD1. CDR1 and CDR2 (germline): SGHRS, YFSETQ. This CDR3 region has 15 residues. With V trimmed by 1 base and J by 3 bases, 4 bases remained unmatched.

This rearrangement joins TRBV7-2 to TRBJ2-2, with D possibly being TRBD2 (6 bases). CDR1 and CDR2 from the germline V gene are SGHTA and FQGNSA. V lost 1 base to trimming and J lost 2 bases, with 20 bases between them. The length of the CDR3 is 19 residues. This chain's CDR3 is CASSLGGVIGDSNTGELFF. The CDR3 region has the DNA TGTGCCAGCAGCTTAGGAGGCGTGATCGGGGACTCTAACACCGGGGAGCTGTTTTTT.